This T cell receptor beta chain was captured in a study of technical replicates of blood from a handful of donors. Only in-frame clones appear in the TCRdb table, and some are missing; sequencing was by immunoSEQ multiplex PCR. The sample records about 83,000 clones, approximately 90% being singletons. Germline-derived CDR1 and CDR2 are MDHEN and SYDVKM. The length of the CDR3 is 13 residues. Trimming left V 7 bases short and J 3 bases short, with 13 bases between. The TCR originated in a human donor in good health. Sequencing used T cells isolated from PBMCs. The chain joins TRBV28 to TRBJ2-7; D uncertain. DNA of the CDR3: TGTGCCAGCACTGCCATCGGGTACTACGAGCAGTACTTC. Translating it yields CASTAIGYYEQYF.